The 10 T cell receptor beta chains below were found in one sample sequenced in a study of regulatory T cells in long-lasting Graves disease. Indicated time point: newly diagnosed GD, antithyroid drugs for less than 3 months. RNA from PBMCs was the source of the TCR library. Construction of the TCR beta libraries employed iRepertoire HTBI primers in conjunction with Arm-PCR of CDR3 regions. TCRdb ran MiXCR on the multiplex PCR reads and lists one entry per CDR3 protein. This sample has approximately 400,000 distinct CDR3 sequences, with 15% found just once. These sequences were also reported in another study, on T cells in Graves' hyperthyroidism and ophthalmopathy.

Sequencing was performed on peripheral blood mononuclear cells (PBMCs), taken at new diagnosis, from a patient treated with antithyroid drugs. The receptors come from a young woman with Graves disease.

For this clonotype: This clone may be a read error of a much larger clone one base away. The CDR3 ends on some other residue instead of the conserved phenylalanine or tryptophan, so this is likely a read error. CDR3 in amino acids: CSAPSPPGQGEKLFS. Written as DNA, the CDR3 is TGCAGTGCCCCCTCCCCACCGGGACAGGGAGAAAAACTGTTTTCT. The chain uses TRBV20-1 and TRBJ1-4; 9 bases are shared with TRBD1. The CDR3 has 15 amino acids. Trimming at V came to 6 bases and at J to 8 bases, leaving 13 bases not matched to a gene. Germline V gene sequence: CDR1 DFQATT, CDR2 SNEGSKA (reference sequence).

This clonotype was found many times. The chain has TRBV12-3 or TRBV12-4 and TRBJ1-1; D not certain. This CDR3 contains 10 residues. V lost 3 bases and J lost 5, with 1 base in between. CDR3 DNA: TGTGCCAGCAGTTTGACTGAAGCTTTCTTT. It specifies CASSLTEAFF.

This clonotype was found many times. This chain joins TRBV20-1 and TRBJ2-7; 7 bases line up with TRBD2. The CDR3 sequence is 13 residues long. In germline, CDR1 is DFQATT, CDR2 SNEGSKA (reference sequence). The V segment lost 3 bases and the J segment 5 bases; nucleotides outside the gene matches: 7. The CDR3: CSASTSARDEQYF. CDR3 nucleotide sequence: TGCAGTGCTAGTACTAGCGCCCGGGACGAGCAGTACTTC.

This clonotype was found many times. The chain recombines TRBV28 with TRBJ2-7, with no clear D. The CDR3 spans 11 residues. Germline-derived CDR1 and CDR2 are MDHEN and SYDVKM. V shed 8 bases and J shed 1 base, with 6 bases lying between them. The CDR3 loop reads CASCRSYEQYF. The CDR3 DNA reads as TGTGCCAGCTGTCGTTCCTACGAGCAGTACTTC.

This clonotype was picked up a small number of times. The chain joins TRBV24-1 to TRBJ2-1; D tentatively fits TRBD1 or TRBD2 (5 bases each). CDR3 size: 16 residues. V lost 6 bases and J 0 bases, leaving 14 bases between the germline ends. Looked up from germline, CDR1 is KGHDR and CDR2 is SFDVKD. Here the CDR3 reads CATSLGPGPSYNEQFF. The CDR3 DNA sequence: TGTGCCACCAGTCTCGGTCCGGGGCCCTCCTACAATGAGCAGTTCTTC.

For this clonotype: Lacking the conserved final phenylalanine or tryptophan, this CDR3 likely reflects a read error. The DNA is left out, because the CDR3 cannot be placed on it with certainty; the CDR3 is given as TCRdb lists it. The chain employs TRBV28 and TRBJ2-1; TRBD2, as called in the table, went unchecked against the DNA. Termini included, the CDR3 measures 10 amino acids. Germline values: CDR1 MDHEN, CDR2 SYDVKM. The CDR3 sequence: CASWGAVGAL.

This clonotype occurred many times. The genes are TRBV6-1 and TRBJ2-7; D perhaps matches TRBD1 (6 bases). Trimming took 5 bases from V and 11 from J, leaving 13 bases between them. The CDR3 contains 11 residues. CDR1 MNHNS and CDR2 SASEGT come from the germline V gene. This CDR3 is CASSTGIVEYF. The DNA for the CDR3 is TGTGCCAGCAGTACAGGGATCGTTGAGTACTTC.

There are many counts of this clonotype. The gene calls are TRBV5-1 and TRBJ1-1; TRBD1 aligns across 7 bases. CDR1 is SGHRS, CDR2 YFSETQ, per germline. This CDR3 region has 16 residues. V was pared by 1 base and J by 1 base, with 7 bases of the junction left unmatched. The chain's CDR3 is CASSLRQGVTNTEAFF. The CDR3 nucleotides read TGCGCCAGCAGCTTGAGGCAGGGGGTTACGAACACTGAAGCTTTCTTT.

This chain links TRBV5-4 with TRBJ2-3; 7 positions match TRBD1. Trimming at V came to 2 bases and at J to 2 bases, leaving 5 bases not matched to a gene. Per the germline V gene, CDR1 is SGHNT and CDR2 is YYREEE (reference sequence). The CDR3 has 15 amino acids. The CDR3 protein is CASSLQGTATDTQYF. The CDR3 region has the DNA TGTGCCAGCAGCTTACAGGGGACGGCCACAGATACGCAGTATTTT.

Here the CDR3 reads CATGASSTDTQYF. The DNA for the CDR3 is TGTGCCACGGGGGCTAGCAGCACAGATACGCAGTATTTT. V and J are TRBV24-1 and TRBJ2-3; D may be TRBD1 (6 bases). The germline V gene has CDR1 KGHDR and CDR2 SFDVKD. V dropped 10 bases and J dropped 0 bases, with 10 bases sitting between them. The CDR3 is 13 amino acids.